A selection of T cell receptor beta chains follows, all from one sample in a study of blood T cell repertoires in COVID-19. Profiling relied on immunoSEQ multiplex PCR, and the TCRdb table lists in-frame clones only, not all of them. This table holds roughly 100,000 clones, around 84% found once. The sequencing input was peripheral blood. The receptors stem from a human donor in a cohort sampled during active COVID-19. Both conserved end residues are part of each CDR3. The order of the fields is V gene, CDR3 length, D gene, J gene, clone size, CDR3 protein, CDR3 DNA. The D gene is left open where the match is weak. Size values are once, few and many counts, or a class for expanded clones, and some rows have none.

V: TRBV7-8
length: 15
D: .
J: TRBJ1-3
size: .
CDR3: CASSAFQGRGNTIYF
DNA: TGTGCCAGCAGCGCCTTCCAGGGGCGGGGAAACACCATATATTTT

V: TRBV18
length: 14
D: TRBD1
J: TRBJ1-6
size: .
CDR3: CASSRDRGDSPLHF
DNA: TGTGCCAGCTCACGGGACAGGGGAGATTCACCCCTCCACTTT

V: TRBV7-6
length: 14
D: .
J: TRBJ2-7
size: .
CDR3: CASSFGESGLEQYF
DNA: TGTGCCAGCAGCTTCGGGGAATCGGGTCTCGAGCAGTACTTC

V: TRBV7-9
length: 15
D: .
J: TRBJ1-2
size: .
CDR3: CASSLDPAGPAGYTF
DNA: TGTGCCAGCAGCTTAGATCCCGCAGGCCCGGCTGGCTACACCTTC

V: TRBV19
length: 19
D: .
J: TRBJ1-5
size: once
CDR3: CASSQSGLRPVYSNQPQHF
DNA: TGTGCCAGTAGTCAATCGGGACTCCGACCGGTATATAGCAATCAGCCCCAGCATTTT

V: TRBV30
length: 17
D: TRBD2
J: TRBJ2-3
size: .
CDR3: CAWSALRTSSSTDTQYF
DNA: TGTGCCTGGAGTGCCCTACGGACTAGCAGCTCAACAGATACGCAGTATTTT

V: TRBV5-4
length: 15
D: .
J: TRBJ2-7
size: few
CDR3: CASSPTTQSSYEQYF
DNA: TGTGCCAGCAGCCCGACTACTCAATCCTCCTACGAGCAGTACTTC

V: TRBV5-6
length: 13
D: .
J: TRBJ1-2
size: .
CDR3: CASTSLGGHGYTF
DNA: TGTGCCAGCACCTCCCTAGGGGGTCATGGCTACACCTTC

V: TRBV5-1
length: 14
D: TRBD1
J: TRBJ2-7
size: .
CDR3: CASSLGTETYEQYF
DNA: TGCGCCAGCAGCTTAGGGACAGAGACCTACGAGCAGTACTTC

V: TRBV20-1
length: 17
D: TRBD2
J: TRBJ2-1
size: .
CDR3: CSASTSGGAGEYNEQFF
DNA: TGCAGTGCTAGTACTAGCGGGGGGGCCGGGGAATACAATGAGCAGTTCTTC

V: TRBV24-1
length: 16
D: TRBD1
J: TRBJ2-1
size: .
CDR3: CATSDFDRGGLNEQFF
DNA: TGTGCCACCAGTGATTTTGACAGGGGAGGACTCAATGAGCAGTTCTTC

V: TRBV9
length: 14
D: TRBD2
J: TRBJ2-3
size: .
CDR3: CASRGGTDTDTQYF
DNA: TGTGCCAGCAGGGGGGGGACGGACACAGATACGCAGTATTTT

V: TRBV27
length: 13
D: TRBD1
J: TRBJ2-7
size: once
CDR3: CASSSRQGGEQYF
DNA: TGTGCCAGCAGTTCCAGACAGGGCGGCGAGCAGTACTTC

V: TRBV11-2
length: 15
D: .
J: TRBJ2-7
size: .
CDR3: CASSLTPSPAGEQYF
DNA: TGTGCCAGCAGCTTAACCCCCTCCCCGGCGGGGGAGCAGTACTTC

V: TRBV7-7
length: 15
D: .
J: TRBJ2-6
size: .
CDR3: CASSLGVGGANVLTF
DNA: TGTGCCAGCAGCTTAGGAGTTGGTGGGGCCAACGTCCTGACTTTC

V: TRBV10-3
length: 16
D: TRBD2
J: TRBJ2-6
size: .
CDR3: CAIFAGGAGGANVLTF
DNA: TGTGCCATTTTCGCGGGGGGGGCCGGTGGGGCCAACGTCCTGACTTTC

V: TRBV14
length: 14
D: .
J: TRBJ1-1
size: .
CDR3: CASSQDSGITEAFF
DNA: TGTGCCAGCAGCCAAGATTCGGGTATCACTGAAGCTTTCTTT

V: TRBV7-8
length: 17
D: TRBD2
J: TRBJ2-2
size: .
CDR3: CATSGLAGGQWTGELFF
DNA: TGTGCCACCTCGGGACTAGCGGGGGGACAGTGGACCGGGGAGCTGTTTTTT

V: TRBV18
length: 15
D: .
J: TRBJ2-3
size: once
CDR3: CASSPGGGRTDTQYF
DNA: TGTGCCAGCTCACCCGGGGGTGGGCGGACAGATACGCAGTATTTT

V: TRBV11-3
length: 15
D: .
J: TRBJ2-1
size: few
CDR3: CASSPIGGPYNEQFF
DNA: TGTGCCAGCAGCCCGATCGGGGGACCGTACAATGAGCAGTTCTTC

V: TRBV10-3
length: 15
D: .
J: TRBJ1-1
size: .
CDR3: CAISESRQGGTEAFF
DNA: TGTGCCATCAGTGAGTCGAGGCAGGGAGGCACTGAAGCTTTCTTT

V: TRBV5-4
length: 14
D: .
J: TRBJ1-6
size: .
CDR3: CASSREQGHSPLHF
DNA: TGTGCCAGCAGCCGAGAGCAGGGGCATTCACCCCTCCACTTT

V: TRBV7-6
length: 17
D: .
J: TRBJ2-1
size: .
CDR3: CASSLRVRLGFYNEQFF
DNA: TGTGCCAGCAGCTTAAGGGTCAGACTAGGGTTTTACAATGAGCAGTTCTTC

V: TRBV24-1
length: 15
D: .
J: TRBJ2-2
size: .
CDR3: CATSDSVTNTGELFF
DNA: TGTGCCACCAGTGACTCGGTAACGAACACCGGGGAGCTGTTTTTT

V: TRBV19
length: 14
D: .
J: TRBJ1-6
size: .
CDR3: CASSQGVYNSPLHF
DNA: TGTGCCAGTAGTCAGGGCGTTTATAATTCACCCCTCCACTTT

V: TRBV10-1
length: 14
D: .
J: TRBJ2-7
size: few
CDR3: CASSEMVRTYEQYF
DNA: TGCGCCAGCAGTGAGATGGTCAGGACCTACGAGCAGTACTTC

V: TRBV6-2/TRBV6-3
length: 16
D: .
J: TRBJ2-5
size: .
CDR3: CASSYDLAGQQETQYF
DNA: TGTGCCAGCAGTTACGATTTAGCGGGACAGCAAGAGACCCAGTACTTC

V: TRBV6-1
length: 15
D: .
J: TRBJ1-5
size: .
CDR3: CASSELGRSNQPQHF
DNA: TGTGCCAGCAGTGAGCTTGGTCGGAGCAATCAGCCCCAGCATTTT

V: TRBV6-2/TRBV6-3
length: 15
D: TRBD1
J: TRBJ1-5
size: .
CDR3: CASSKTGGPGQPQHF
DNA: TGTGCCAGCAGTAAAACAGGGGGGCCGGGTCAGCCCCAGCATTTT

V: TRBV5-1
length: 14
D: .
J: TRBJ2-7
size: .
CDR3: CASSLGQGGGEQYF
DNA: TGCGCCAGCAGCTTGGGGCAGGGAGGGGGCGAGCAGTACTTC

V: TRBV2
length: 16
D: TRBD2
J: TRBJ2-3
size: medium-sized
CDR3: CASNLAGGRYTDTQYF
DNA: TGTGCCAGCAATTTAGCGGGGGGCCGATACACAGATACGCAGTATTTT

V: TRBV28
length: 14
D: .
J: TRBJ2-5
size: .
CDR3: CASSSRGTSETQYF
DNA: TGTGCCAGCAGTTCGCGCGGGACGTCAGAGACCCAGTACTTC

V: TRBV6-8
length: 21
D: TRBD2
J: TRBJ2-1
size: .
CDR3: CASSYESAIAGNQEVDNEQFF
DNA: TGTGCCAGCAGTTATGAGTCTGCGATAGCGGGGAACCAAGAGGTGGACAATGAGCAGTTCTTC

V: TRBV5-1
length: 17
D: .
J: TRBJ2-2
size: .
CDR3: CASSLSPDSGGAGELFF
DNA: TGCGCCAGCAGCTTGTCGCCAGACTCGGGGGGCGCCGGGGAGCTGTTTTTT

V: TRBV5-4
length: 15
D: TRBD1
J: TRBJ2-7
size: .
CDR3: CASSLAGQGAYEQYF
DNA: TGTGCCAGCAGCTTAGCGGGACAGGGGGCCTACGAGCAGTACTTC

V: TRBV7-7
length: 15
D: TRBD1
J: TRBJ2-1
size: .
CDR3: CASSSDRSSYNEQFF
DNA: TGTGCCAGCAGCTCGGACAGGAGCTCCTACAATGAGCAGTTCTTC

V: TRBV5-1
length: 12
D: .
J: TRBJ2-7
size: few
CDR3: CASSLESWEQYF
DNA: TGCGCCAGCAGCTTGGAGAGCTGGGAGCAGTACTTC

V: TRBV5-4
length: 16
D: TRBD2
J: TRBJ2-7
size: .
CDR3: CASSSGLAGPTREQYF
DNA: TGTGCCAGCAGCTCGGGACTAGCGGGGCCGACTCGAGAGCAGTACTTC

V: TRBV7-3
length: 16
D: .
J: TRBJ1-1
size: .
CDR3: CASSLRSGRDNTEAFF
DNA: TGTGCCAGCAGCTTAAGATCTGGCAGGGATAACACTGAAGCTTTCTTT

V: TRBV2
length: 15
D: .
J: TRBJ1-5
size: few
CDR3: CASSGGFVVDQPQHF
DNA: TGTGCCAGCAGTGGTGGTTTCGTGGTAGATCAGCCCCAGCATTTT

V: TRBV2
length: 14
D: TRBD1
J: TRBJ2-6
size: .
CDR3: CASSGTAGANVLTF
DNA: TGTGCCAGCAGCGGGACAGCTGGGGCCAACGTCCTGACTTTC

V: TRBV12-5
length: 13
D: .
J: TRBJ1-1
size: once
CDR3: CASGKGANTEAFF
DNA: TGTGCTAGTGGTAAAGGGGCTAACACTGAAGCTTTCTTT

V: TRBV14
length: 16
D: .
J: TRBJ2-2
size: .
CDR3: CASSYSLQDNTGELFF
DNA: TGTGCCAGCAGTTACAGTTTGCAGGATAACACCGGGGAGCTGTTTTTT

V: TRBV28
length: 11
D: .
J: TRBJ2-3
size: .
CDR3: CASSSWETQYF
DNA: TGTGCCAGCAGCTCATGGGAGACGCAGTATTTT

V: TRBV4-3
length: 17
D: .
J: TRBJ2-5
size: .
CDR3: CASSQDSRATYQETQYF
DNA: TGCGCCAGCAGCCAAGATTCCAGGGCGACGTACCAAGAGACCCAGTACTTC

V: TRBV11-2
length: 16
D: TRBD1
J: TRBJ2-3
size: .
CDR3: CASSSLRTGWGHTQYF
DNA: TGTGCCAGCAGCTCATTACGGACAGGGTGGGGACATACGCAGTATTTT

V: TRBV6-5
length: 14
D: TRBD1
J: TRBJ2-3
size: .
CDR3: CASSYLRQGDTQYF
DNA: TGTGCCAGCAGTTACCTGCGACAGGGGGATACGCAGTATTTT

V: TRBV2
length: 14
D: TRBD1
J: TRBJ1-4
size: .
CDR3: CASLHPGQGEKLFF
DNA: TGTGCCAGCTTACACCCGGGACAGGGGGAAAAACTGTTTTTT

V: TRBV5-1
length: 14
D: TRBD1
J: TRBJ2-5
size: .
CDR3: CASSTGQNQETQYF
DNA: TGCGCCAGCAGCACGGGACAGAATCAAGAGACCCAGTACTTC